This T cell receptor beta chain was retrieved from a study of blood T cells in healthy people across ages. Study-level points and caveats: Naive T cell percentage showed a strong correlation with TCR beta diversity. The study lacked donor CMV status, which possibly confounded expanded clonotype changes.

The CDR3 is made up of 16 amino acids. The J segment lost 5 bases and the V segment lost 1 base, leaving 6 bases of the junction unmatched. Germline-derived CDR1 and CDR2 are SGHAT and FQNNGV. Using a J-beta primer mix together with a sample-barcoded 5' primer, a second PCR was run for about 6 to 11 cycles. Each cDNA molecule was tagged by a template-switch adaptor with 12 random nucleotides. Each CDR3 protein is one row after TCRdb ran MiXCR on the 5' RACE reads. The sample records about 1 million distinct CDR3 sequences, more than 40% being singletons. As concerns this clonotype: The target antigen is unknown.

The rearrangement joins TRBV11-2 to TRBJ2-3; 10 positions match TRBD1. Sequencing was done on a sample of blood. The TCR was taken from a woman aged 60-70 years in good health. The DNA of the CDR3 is TGTGCCAGCAGCTTAGTAGGACAGGGGGGGGGAGATACGCAGTATTTT. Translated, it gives CASSLVGQGGGDTQYF.